This TCR beta chain is from a study of CXCR3-negative and CXCR3-positive naive CD8 T cells. Remarks on this clonotype: No antigen is known for it.

The method, 5' RACE with UMI labels, was used to prepare the TRB cDNA libraries. Reprocessing the 5' RACE reads, TCRdb reports a single entry for every CDR3 protein and omits DNA. This sample's table has roughly 40,000 distinct CDR3 sequences. The CDR3 has 16 residues. Germline CDR1 LGHDT, CDR2 YNNKEL (reference sequence). Findings and limits, study-wide: Surface CD5 looked about the same in the naive subsets, so the authors worked out TCR strength from TRB CDR3 properties. TRBV-TRBJ usage was alike in naive CXCR3-negative and CXCR3-positive cells but differed in memory cells.

The sequenced sample was memory CD8+ T cells from blood. V usage is TRBV3-1 and J usage is TRBJ2-3. The TCR comes from a human donor in good health. Some clones in this sample may be carry-over from other donors' samples. CDR3 sequence: CASSQVVAGGTDTQYF.